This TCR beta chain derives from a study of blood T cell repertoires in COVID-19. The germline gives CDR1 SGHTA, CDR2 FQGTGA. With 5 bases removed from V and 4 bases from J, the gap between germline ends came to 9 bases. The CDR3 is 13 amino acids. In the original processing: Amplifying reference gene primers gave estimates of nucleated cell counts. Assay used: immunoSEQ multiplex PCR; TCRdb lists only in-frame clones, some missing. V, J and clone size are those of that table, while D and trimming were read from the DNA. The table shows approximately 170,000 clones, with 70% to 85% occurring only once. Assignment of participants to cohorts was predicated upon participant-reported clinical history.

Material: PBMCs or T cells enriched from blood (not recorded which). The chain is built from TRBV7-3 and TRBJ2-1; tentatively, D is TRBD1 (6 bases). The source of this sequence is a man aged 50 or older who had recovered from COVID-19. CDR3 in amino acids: CASSPQGYNEQFF. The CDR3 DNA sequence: TGTGCCAGCAGCCCCCAGGGGTACAATGAGCAGTTCTTC. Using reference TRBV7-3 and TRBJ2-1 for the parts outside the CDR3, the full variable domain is GAGVSQTPSNKVTEKGKYVELRCDPISGHTALYWYRQSLGQGPEFLIYFQGTGAADDSGLPNDRFFAVRPEGSVSTLKIQRTERGDSAVYLCASSPQGYNEQFFGPGTRLTVL.